Presented here are 18 T cell receptor beta chains from one specimen sequenced in a study of cytomegalovirus exposure and HLA in healthy donors. 13 Jbeta primers and 60 Vbeta primers were used for the PCR. The data were produced by immunoSEQ multiplex PCR, yet TCRdb's version contains in-frame clones alone and is incomplete. Of approximately 100,000 clones listed, around three quarters are singletons. Sequences were obtained from PBMCs. These receptor sequences come from a female donor in good health and CMV-seropositive.

The sample holds a few counts of this clone. The CDR3 spells CASSRESLAAYEQYF. The CDR3 DNA is TGCGCCAGCAGCCGAGAGTCCCTAGCGGCCTACGAGCAGTACTTC. The chain is built from TRBV4-1 and TRBJ2-7; TRBD2 matches at 7 bases. The CDR3 is 15 amino acids. CDR1 is MGHRA and CDR2 is YSYEKL in the germline V gene. Losses at the gene ends were 4 bases for V and 2 bases for J; bases not matched to a gene: 8.

This clone was counted a few times. The chain has TRBV19 and TRBJ2-7; 7 bases match TRBD1. CDR1 LNHDA and CDR2 SQIVND come from the germline V gene (reference sequence). The CDR3 covers 17 residues. V dropped 5 bases and J dropped 3; count of bases not matched to a gene: 16. The CDR3 nucleotides read TGTGCCAGTAGTCCCCGACAGGGCAGGGGTGTTTTCTACGAGCAGTACTTC. Encoded protein: CASSPRQGRGVFYEQYF.

The chain couples TRBV30 to TRBJ2-5; TRBD2 might be the D (6 bases). The V gene lost 4 bases and the J gene lost 2 bases, with 20 bases spanning the gap. This CDR3 comprises 16 residues. Germline V lookup: CDR1 GTSNPN, CDR2 SVGIG (reference sequence). The CDR3 loop reads CAWKYGAGYTQETQYF. CDR3 bases: TGTGCCTGGAAATACGGGGCGGGGTACACTCAAGAGACCCAGTACTTC. The variable domain in full, completed from reference TRBV30 and TRBJ2-5, reads SQTIHQWPATLVQPVGSPLSLECTVEGTSNPNLYWYRQAAGRGLQLLFYSVGIGQISSEVPQNLSASRPQDRQFILSSKKLLLSDSGFYLCAWKYGAGYTQETQYFGPGTRLLVL.

A few counts support this clone. This specimen includes other DNA sequences encoding the same CDR3. This chain joins TRBV19 and TRBJ1-2; 8 bases are shared with TRBD1. Germline V gives CDR1 LNHDA, CDR2 SQIVND (reference sequence). This CDR3 region has 15 residues. Unmatched junction bases numbered 6, after V lost 4 bases and J lost 2 bases. CDR3: CASSKDRGRNYGYTF. Written as DNA, the CDR3 is TGTGCCAGTAGTAAAGACAGGGGCCGAAACTATGGCTACACCTTC.

The chain couples TRBV18 to TRBJ1-2; D remains ambiguous. This CDR3 is built from 12 residues. The V gene's germline CDR1 is KGHSH and CDR2 LQKENI. V lost 6 bases, J lost 5 bases, and 10 bases lay in between. CDR3 in amino acids: CASSEGVYGYTF. CDR3 bases: TGTGCCAGCTCTGAAGGAGTTTATGGCTACACCTTC.

The chain couples TRBV23-1 to TRBJ1-3; unclear D gene. TRBV23-1 has ORF status, its function being uncertain. This CDR3 has 14 amino acids. V was trimmed by 11 bases and J by 0 bases, leaving 14 bases between them. The CDR3 protein is CAGSCGNSGNTIYF. As DNA, the CDR3 is TGCGCCGGCTCTTGTGGCAACTCTGGAAACACCATATATTTT.

This rearrangement joins TRBV4-1 to TRBJ1-2, with 9 bases identical to TRBD1. CDR3 size: 18 residues. The V and J ends lost 4 bases and 5 bases, in that order; junction bases with no gene match: 17. Per germline, CDR1 MGHRA and CDR2 YSYEKL. CDR3 bases: TGCGCCAGCAGCCGATCCAATCCTGAGGCCGGGACAGGGTATGGCTACACCTTC. Translation gives CASSRSNPEAGTGYGYTF.

This sequence joins TRBV7-9 and TRBJ2-1, with TRBD1 matching 7 bases. The CDR3 contains 18 residues. J was trimmed by 1 base and V by 3 bases; bases with no gene match: 12. Germline V CDR1 and CDR2: SEHNR, FQNEAQ (reference sequence). CDR3 DNA: TGTGCCAGCAGCTTCCAACGGACAGGTCTGGGGTCCTACAATGAGCAGTTCTTC. Protein: CASSFQRTGLGSYNEQFF. Based on the CDR3 plus reference TRBV7-9 and TRBJ2-1, the full variable domain is DTGVSQNPRHKITKRGQNVTFRCDPISEHNRLYWYRQTLGQGPEFLTYFQNEAQLEKSRLLSDRFSAERPKGSFSTLEIQRTEQGDSAMYLCASSFQRTGLGSYNEQFFGPGTRLTVL.

The chain employs TRBV7-9 and TRBJ2-1; tentative D call: TRBD2 (6 bases). The ends were cut back, 5 bases at V and 4 bases at J, with 27 bases in the middle. The CDR3 is 19 amino acids. From germline, CDR1 is SEHNR and CDR2 FQNEAQ (reference sequence). The CDR3, as DNA: TGTGCCAGCAGCCCCGGGTCGGACGGGAGCTCTATGAGTTACAATGAGCAGTTCTTC. Amino acid sequence: CASSPGSDGSSMSYNEQFF.

This clone was seen a handful of times. J is TRBJ1-2 and V is TRBV5-8; 10 bases match TRBD1. The CDR3 covers 17 residues. V was clipped by 6 bases and J by 3 bases; unmatched bases: 14. Germline V lookup: CDR1 SGHTS, CDR2 YDEGEE. The CDR3 loop is CASTAWDRGSFDYGYTF. The CDR3 DNA reads as TGTGCCAGCACGGCGTGGGACAGGGGTTCGTTCGACTATGGCTACACCTTC.

V and J are TRBV2 and TRBJ2-7; D is unclear. The V and J ends lost 3 bases and 5 bases respectively, with 8 bases between them. In germline, CDR1 is SNHLY, CDR2 FYNNEI. CDR3 length: 12 amino acids. CDR3 in amino acids: CASSDAFHEQYF. Written as DNA, the CDR3 is TGTGCCAGCAGTGACGCGTTCCACGAGCAGTACTTC. Full variable domain (rest looked up from reference TRBV2 and TRBJ2-7): EPEVTQTPSHQVTQMGQEVILRCVPISNHLYFYWYRQILGQKVEFLVSFYNNEISEKSEIFDDQFSVERPDGSNFTLKIRSTKLEDSAMYFCASSDAFHEQYFGPGTRLTVT.

The chain combines TRBV7-3 with TRBJ2-2; unclear D gene. Germline loops: CDR1 SGHTA, CDR2 FQGTGA. V lost 8 bases and J lost 1, with 14 bases in between. The CDR3 has 15 residues. The CDR3 DNA reads as TGTGCCAGCGGATCCTTGACACAGAACACCGGGGAGCTGTTTTTT. This encodes CASGSLTQNTGELFF.

This sequence joins TRBV19 and TRBJ1-2; unclear D gene. Germline CDR1 LNHDA, CDR2 SQIVND (reference sequence). Trimming pared 5 bases from V and 3 bases from J, leaving 7 bases between. CDR3 size: 12 residues. This chain's CDR3 is CASSSRYYGYTF. CDR3 DNA: TGTGCCAGTAGTTCACGGTACTATGGCTACACCTTC.

The V call is TRBV4-1, the J call TRBJ1-2; TRBD1 aligns across 12 bases. Germline values: CDR1 MGHRA, CDR2 YSYEKL. J lost 8 bases, V lost 0 bases, and 10 bases had no gene match. CDR3 size: 17 residues. CDR3 sequence: CASSQEAGTGGAEGYTF. The DNA for the CDR3 is TGCGCCAGCAGCCAAGAAGCTGGGACAGGGGGCGCGGAGGGCTACACCTTC.

The chain links TRBV27 to TRBJ2-7; the match to TRBD2 covers 9 bases. V lost 8 bases to trimming and J lost 2 bases; unmatched junction nucleotides: 13. CDR1 is MNHEY, CDR2 SMNVEV, per germline (reference sequence). This CDR3 comprises 16 residues. As DNA, the CDR3 is TGTGCCAGCGCTACAGATCGGACTAGCGTTACCTACGAGCAGTACTTC. This encodes CASATDRTSVTYEQYF.

The CDR3 region has the DNA TGTGCCAGCAGGAAAAACGAGGCCCGCACCGGGGAGCTGTTTTTT. Its translation: CASRKNEARTGELFF. The chain carries TRBV6-5 and TRBJ2-2; no definite D call. This CDR3 has 15 residues. Trimming removed 6 bases from V and 4 bases from J, with 15 bases in between. The germline CDR1 and CDR2 sequences are MNHEY and SVGAGI.

This rearrangement joins TRBV28 to TRBJ1-2, with 7 bases identical to TRBD1. Germline V gene sequence: CDR1 MDHEN, CDR2 SYDVKM. Losses at the gene ends were 5 bases for V and 6 bases for J; bases not matched to a gene: 6. The CDR3 covers 13 residues. This CDR3 reads CASSQQGRDGYTF. CDR3 coding DNA: TGTGCCAGCAGTCAACAGGGGCGCGATGGCTACACCTTC.

The chain has TRBV5-8 and TRBJ1-5, with D unclear. CDR1 SGHTS and CDR2 YDEGEE come from the germline V gene. Trimming cost V 3 bases and J 6 bases, with 10 bases left between them. The CDR3 loop spans 13 amino acids. CDR3: CASSSQPVQPQHF. The CDR3 DNA reads TGTGCCAGCAGCTCTCAACCGGTTCAGCCCCAGCATTTT.